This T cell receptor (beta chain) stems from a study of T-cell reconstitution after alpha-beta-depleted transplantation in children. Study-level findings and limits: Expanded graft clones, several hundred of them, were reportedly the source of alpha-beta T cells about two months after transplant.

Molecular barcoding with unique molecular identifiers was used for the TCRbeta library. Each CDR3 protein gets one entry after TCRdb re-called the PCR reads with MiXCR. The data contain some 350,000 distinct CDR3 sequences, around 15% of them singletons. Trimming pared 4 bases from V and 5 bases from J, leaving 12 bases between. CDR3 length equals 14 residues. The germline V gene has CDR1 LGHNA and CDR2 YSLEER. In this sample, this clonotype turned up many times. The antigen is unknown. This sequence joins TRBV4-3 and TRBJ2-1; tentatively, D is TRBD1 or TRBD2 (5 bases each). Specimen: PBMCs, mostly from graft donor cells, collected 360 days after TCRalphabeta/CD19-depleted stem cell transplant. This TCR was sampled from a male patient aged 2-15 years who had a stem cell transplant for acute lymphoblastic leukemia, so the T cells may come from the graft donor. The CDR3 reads CASSLRDGDNEQFF. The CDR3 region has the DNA TGCGCCAGCAGCCTACGGGACGGGGACAATGAGCAGTTCTTC.